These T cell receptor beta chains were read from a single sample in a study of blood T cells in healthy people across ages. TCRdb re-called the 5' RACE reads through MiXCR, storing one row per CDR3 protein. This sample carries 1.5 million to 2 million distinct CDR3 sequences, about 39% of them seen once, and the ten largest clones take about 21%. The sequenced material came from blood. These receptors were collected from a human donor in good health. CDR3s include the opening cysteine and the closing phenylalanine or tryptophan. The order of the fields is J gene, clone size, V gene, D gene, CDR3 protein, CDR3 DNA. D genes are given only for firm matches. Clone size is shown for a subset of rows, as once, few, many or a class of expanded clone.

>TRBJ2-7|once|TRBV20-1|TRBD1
CSAQYLSDRDYEQYF
TGCAGTGCTCAATACCTCTCGGACAGGGACTACGAGCAGTACTTC
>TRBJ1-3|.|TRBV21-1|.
CASNNPGNTIYF
TGTGCCAGCAACAACCCAGGAAACACCATATATTTT
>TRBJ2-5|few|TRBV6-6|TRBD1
CASSLTGEFLETQYF
TGTGCCAGCAGTCTGACAGGGGAGTTCCTAGAGACCCAGTACTTC
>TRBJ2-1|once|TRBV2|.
CASRARPNSYNEQFF
TGTGCCAGCAGGGCCCGTCCAAACTCCTACAATGAGCAGTTCTTC
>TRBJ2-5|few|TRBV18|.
CASSPPSPGAQYF
TGTGCCAGCTCACCACCGTCCCCCGGGGCCCAGTACTTC
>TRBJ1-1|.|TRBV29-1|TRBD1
CSVLQGREAFF
TGCAGCGTTCTACAGGGGCGTGAAGCTTTCTTT
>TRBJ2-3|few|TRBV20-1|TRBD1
CSASGRGTDTQYF
TGCAGTGCTAGCGGCAGGGGGACAGATACGCAGTATTTT
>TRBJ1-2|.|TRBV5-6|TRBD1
CASSSHHLGQGAYTF
TGTGCCAGCAGCTCCCACCATCTTGGACAGGGCGCTTACACCTTC
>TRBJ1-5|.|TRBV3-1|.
CASSQGVGEGNQPQHF
TGTGCCAGCAGCCAAGGGGTGGGGGAAGGCAATCAGCCCCAGCATTTT
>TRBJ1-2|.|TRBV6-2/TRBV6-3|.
CASSPRTQNYGYTF
TGTGCCAGCAGCCCCCGGACCCAGAACTATGGCTACACCTTC
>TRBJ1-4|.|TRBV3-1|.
CASSATFGGEKLFF
TGTGCCAGCAGCGCGACCTTCGGCGGTGAAAAACTGTTTTTT
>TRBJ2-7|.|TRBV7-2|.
CAISRRISVYEQYF
TGTGCCATCAGCAGACGGATTAGTGTCTACGAGCAGTACTTC
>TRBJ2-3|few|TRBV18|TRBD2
CASSPSQTSGVADTQYF
TGTGCCAGCTCACCATCGCAAACTAGCGGGGTCGCAGATACGCAGTATTTT
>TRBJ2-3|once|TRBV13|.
CASSLRQNHPTDTQYF
TGTGCCAGCAGCTTAAGACAAAACCATCCCACAGATACGCAGTATTTT
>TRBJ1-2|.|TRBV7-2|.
CASSLAGRLANYGYTF
TGTGCCAGCAGCTTAGCGGGGAGGTTAGCTAACTATGGCTACACCTTC
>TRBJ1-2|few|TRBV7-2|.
CASTSGGYGYTF
TGTGCCAGCACCTCTGGAGGATATGGCTACACCTTC
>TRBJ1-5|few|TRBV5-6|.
CASSLGPNNQPQHF
TGTGCCAGCAGCTTGGGGCCAAACAATCAGCCCCAGCATTTT
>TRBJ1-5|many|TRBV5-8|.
CASSGMGSNQPQHF
TGTGCCAGCAGCGGAATGGGAAGCAATCAGCCCCAGCATTTT